This T cell receptor beta chain was profiled in a study of regulatory T cells in long-lasting Graves disease. Indicated time point: newly diagnosed GD, antithyroid drugs for less than 3 months. PBMC-derived RNA was used for the TCR library. The diagnosis of Graves' disease used American Thyroid Association guidelines. Arm-PCR with iRepertoire HTBI primers amplified the CDR3 regions for these TCR beta libraries. Each CDR3 protein is one row after TCRdb ran MiXCR on the multiplex PCR reads. The sample carries 400,000 to 500,000 distinct CDR3 sequences, 15% to 20% recorded once. The CDR3 totals 12 residues. V dropped 2 bases and J dropped 7 bases, with 6 bases sitting between them. This clonotype was counted many times. This same sample was also part of a study on T cells in Graves' hyperthyroidism and ophthalmopathy.

This material consisted of peripheral blood mononuclear cells (PBMCs), taken at new diagnosis, from a patient treated with antithyroid drugs. This chain joins TRBV12-3 or TRBV12-4 and TRBJ2-1; no definite D call. The origin of this receptor is a young woman with Graves disease. The CDR3 loop is CASSLYWNEQFF. DNA for the CDR3: TGTGCCAGCAGTTTATATTGGAATGAGCAGTTCTTC.